Below, 20 T cell receptor beta chains from the same sample are listed, as sequenced in a study of blood T cell repertoires in COVID-19. Clones were read by immunoSEQ multiplex PCR, and TCRdb kept only the in-frame ones, dropping some. Found here are 150,000 to 200,000 clones, approximately 81% of them singletons; the top ten hold about 11%. Sequenced sample: peripheral blood. The receptors derive from a woman at least 80 years old with active or convalescent COVID-19.

The chain couples TRBV27 to TRBJ1-1, with D possibly matching TRBD1 (5 bases). The CDR3 extends over 15 amino acids. Trimming took 3 bases from V and 2 from J, leaving 13 bases between them. In germline, CDR1 is MNHEY, CDR2 SMNVEV (reference sequence). The DNA of the CDR3 is TGTGCCAGCAGTTTCCAGGGAGGAGTTAACACTGAAGCTTTCTTT. This codes for CASSFQGGVNTEAFF.

The gene calls are TRBV4-1 and TRBJ2-5, with unresolved D. V was clipped by 0 bases and J by 1 base, with 9 bases between them. Germline V CDR1 and CDR2: MGHRA, YSYEKL. This CDR3 has 15 residues. The CDR3 here is CASSQDWSSQETQYF. The CDR3 bases are TGCGCCAGCAGCCAAGATTGGTCTAGCCAAGAGACCCAGTACTTC.

V usage is TRBV18 and J usage is TRBJ1-6; tentatively, D is TRBD1 (6 bases). V was pared by 2 bases and J by 9 bases, with 14 bases between. CDR3 length: 15 residues. Germline CDR1 and CDR2: KGHSH and LQKENI. The CDR3 is CASSPMAGVGSPLHF. The CDR3 coding sequence is TGTGCCAGCTCACCAATGGCAGGGGTGGGTTCACCCCTCCACTTT.

The chain joins TRBV11-2 to TRBJ2-1; 12 bases agree with TRBD2. The CDR3 runs to 17 residues. V was clipped by 0 bases and J by 9 bases; unmatched bases: 9. Germline V gene data show CDR1 as SGHAT and CDR2 as FQNNGV. The CDR3 DNA is TGTGCCAGCAGCTTAGAGGGTGGGACTAGCGGGTCTTCTGAGCAGTTCTTC. Its translation is CASSLEGGTSGSSEQFF.

The chain has TRBV19 and TRBJ1-5; D not resolved. The V gene's germline CDR1 is LNHDA and CDR2 SQIVND (reference sequence). The CDR3 consists of 14 residues. The germline V and J ends were trimmed by 3 bases and 6 bases, with 12 bases remaining between them. CDR3 amino acids: CASSIEGFRQPQHF. For the CDR3, the DNA is TGTGCCAGTAGTATCGAGGGATTCCGTCAGCCCCAGCATTTT.

The rearrangement joins TRBV6-5 to TRBJ1-1; D is unclear. This CDR3 contains 14 residues. CDR1 MNHEY and CDR2 SVGAGI come from the germline V gene. V gave up 7 bases and J gave up 3 bases, with 15 bases separating them. DNA for the CDR3: TGTGCCAGCACCCTATCAGGTTCGGACACTGAAGCTTTCTTT. Protein sequence: CASTLSGSDTEAFF.

The chain is built from TRBV5-1 and TRBJ1-6; 7 positions match TRBD1. Germline V lookup: CDR1 SGHRS, CDR2 YFSETQ. The V and J ends lost 3 bases and 6 bases, in that order; junction bases with no gene match: 3. The CDR3 loop spans 14 amino acids. The CDR3 DNA follows: TGCGCCAGCAGCTGGGGACAGATTAATTCACCCCTCCACTTT. Translating gives CASSWGQINSPLHF.

This chain uses TRBV3-1 (or the pseudogene TRBV3-2) with TRBJ2-3, with 9 bases that match TRBD2. Germline assignment: CDR1 LGHDT and CDR2 YNNKEL (reference sequence). V dropped 2 bases and J dropped 1; count of bases not matched to a gene: 4. The CDR3 has 16 amino acids. The CDR3 bases are TGTGCCAGCAGCCAAACTAGCGGGCCCCGCACAGATACGCAGTATTTT. It encodes CASSQTSGPRTDTQYF.

The V gene is TRBV19, the J gene TRBJ2-2; 9 bases line up with TRBD2. This CDR3 contains 17 residues. V lost 5 bases to trimming and J lost 0 bases; unmatched junction nucleotides: 7. The germline V gene encodes CDR1 LNHDA and CDR2 SQIVND (reference sequence). The CDR3 sequence is CASSWRSGGTNTGELFF. The CDR3 DNA reads as TGTGCCAGTAGTTGGAGGAGCGGGGGGACGAACACCGGGGAGCTGTTTTTT.

The chain combines TRBV6-5 with TRBJ2-7; TRBD2 matches 7 bases. The CDR3 runs to 16 residues. J gave up 2 bases and V 2 bases, and 9 bases lay outside the gene matches. CDR1 and CDR2 from the germline V gene are MNHEY and SVGAGI. CDR3 DNA sequence: TGTGCCAGCAGTTACCGGCGGGCGGGAGTAGCCTACGAGCAGTACTTC. This gives the protein CASSYRRAGVAYEQYF.

This chain joins TRBV28 and TRBJ1-1, with TRBD1 identical over 10 bases. There are 16 residues in the CDR3. V shed 7 bases and J 0 bases; nucleotides not matched to a gene: 8. The germline V gene encodes CDR1 MDHEN and CDR2 SYDVKM. Written as DNA, the CDR3 is TGTGCCAGCACCCCCGGGACAGGGGTCATGAACACTGAAGCTTTCTTT. Encoded protein: CASTPGTGVMNTEAFF. Variable domain in full (rest from reference TRBV28 and TRBJ1-1): DVKVTQSSRYLVKRTGEKVFLECVQDMDHENMFWYRQDPGLGLRLIYFSYDVKMKEKGDIPEGYSVSREKKERFSLILESASTNQTSMYLCASTPGTGVMNTEAFFGQGTRLTVV.

CDR3 nucleotides: TGTGCCAGCAAAGGGGCAGGGCGCGCCGGGGAGCTGTTTTTT. Its translation is CASKGAGRAGELFF. The chain carries TRBV6-5 and TRBJ2-2; tentative D call: TRBD1 (5 bases). Per germline, CDR1 MNHEY and CDR2 SVGAGI. The CDR3 is made up of 14 amino acids. The V gene lost 7 bases and the J gene lost 6 bases, with 15 bases spanning the gap.

This clone was recorded only once. The chain combines TRBV4-2 with TRBJ1-3; no clear D gene. Germline CDR1 and CDR2: LGHNA and YNFKEQ. Trimming took 1 base from V and 0 from J, leaving 10 bases between them. The CDR3 has 16 residues. The CDR3 is CASSQVSGISGNTIYF. DNA of the CDR3: TGTGCCAGCAGCCAAGTTAGCGGGATCTCTGGAAACACCATATATTTT.

This clone occurred a few times. V gene TRBV2 combines with J gene TRBJ1-5, with TRBD1 matching 10 bases. Germline CDR1 is SNHLY and CDR2 is FYNNEI. The CDR3 is 14 residues long. V lost 5 bases to trimming and J lost 4 bases; unmatched junction nucleotides: 2. The CDR3 loop reads CASSRQGANQPQHF. The CDR3 nucleotides read TGTGCCAGCAGTCGACAGGGGGCGAATCAGCCCCAGCATTTT.

The V and J genes are TRBV7-9 and TRBJ1-4; D not resolved. The CDR3 spans 12 residues. Germline assignment: CDR1 SEHNR and CDR2 FQNEAQ (reference sequence). V was shortened by 3 bases and J by 12 bases, with 11 bases between the two germline ends. Here the CDR3 DNA reads TGTGCCAGCAGCTTCGACACGTGGGAACTGTTTTTT. Amino acid sequence: CASSFDTWELFF.

V usage is TRBV28 and J usage is TRBJ2-3; D remains ambiguous. V shed 2 bases and J shed 4 bases, with 13 bases lying between them. Germline CDR1 and CDR2: MDHEN and SYDVKM. The CDR3 loop spans 15 amino acids. In DNA form, the CDR3 reads TGTGCCAGCAGTTTACTCCGGTCTCCGGCAGATACGCAGTATTTT. It translates to CASSLLRSPADTQYF.

V is TRBV6-1 and J is TRBJ1-5; 12 bases are a match to TRBD1. Per the germline V gene, CDR1 is MNHNS and CDR2 is SASEGT. The CDR3 sequence is 16 residues long. The ends lost 4 bases at V and 6 bases at J; junction bases unmatched: 7. In DNA form, the CDR3 reads TGTGCCAGCAGTGGGGACAGGGGGCCAAGGAGTCAGCCCCAGCATTTT. Residues: CASSGDRGPRSQPQHF.

V gene TRBV19 combines with J gene TRBJ1-2, with a tentative D call TRBD1 (5 bases). The CDR3 length is 12 residues. CDR1 and CDR2 from the germline V gene are LNHDA and SQIVND (reference sequence). V was pared by 8 bases and J by 7 bases, with 14 bases between. CDR3 nucleotide sequence: TGTGCCAGTGAACAGGCGGGAGGTGGCTACACCTTC. It translates to CASEQAGGGYTF.

V and J are TRBV6-6 and TRBJ1-4; 7 bases map to TRBD1. The junction had 8 bases not matched to a gene; V was cut back by 10 bases and J by 6 bases. The CDR3 totals 13 residues. Germline V gene lookup returns CDR1 MNHNY and CDR2 SVGAGI (reference sequence). Here the CDR3 DNA reads TGTGCCACCGAACGGGACAGCGATGAAAAACTGTTTTTT. It is translated as CATERDSDEKLFF.

The chain carries TRBV27 and TRBJ2-7; no definite D call. Trimming stripped 8 bases from V and 7 bases from J, with 6 bases between. Germline V gene lookup returns CDR1 MNHEY and CDR2 SMNVEV (reference sequence). This CDR3 contains 9 residues. This CDR3 reads CASRWEQYF. CDR3 sequence (DNA): TGTGCCAGCCGGTGGGAGCAGTACTTC.